This T cell receptor beta chain was captured in a study of type 1 regulatory T cells. About the study: T-allo10 is an in vitro-generated, Tr1-enriched CD4 T cell product specific for alloantigen.

The germline CDR1 and CDR2 sequences are SGHRS and YFSETQ. The CDR3 extends over 13 amino acids. Trimming removed 1 base from V and 2 bases from J, with 6 bases in between. This clonotype was detected ten times or more. MiXCR, run by TCRdb on the reads, gives a single entry per CDR3 protein. The data show some 18,000 distinct CDR3 sequences, roughly a tenth seen once. The sequence came from a human donor in good health. V gene TRBV5-1 combines with J gene TRBJ1-1, with D hard to call. The sample consisted of CD4+ T cells, either the whole sample or a sorted fraction (not recorded which). The CDR3 sequence is CASSLSRNTEAFF. The CDR3 DNA reads TGCGCCAGCAGCTTGTCGAGAAACACTGAAGCTTTCTTT.